This is a list of T cell receptor beta chains from one sample in a study of OX40 agonist ivuxolimab in advanced cancers. Only in-frame clones appear in the TCRdb table, and some are missing; sequencing was by immunoSEQ multiplex PCR. The sample has about 160,000 clones, approximately 94% seen once. This specimen was CD4+ or CD8+ T cells sorted from blood, taken in a trial of the OX40 agonist ivuxolimab. Receptors were obtained from an adult with an advanced solid tumor such as melanoma, head and neck, liver or kidney cancer. Both conserved end residues are part of each CDR3. Fields, in order: clone size, J gene, D gene, V gene, CDR3 DNA, CDR3 protein. The D gene is left open where the match is weak. Rows give clone size only sometimes, using once, few, many, or a class for an expanded clone.

size: -; J: TRBJ2-5; D: TRBD1; V: TRBV2; DNA: TGTGCCGCCATTGTTGAGGGGGCAGGGGAGACCCAGTACTTC; CDR3: CAAIVEGAGETQYF
size: -; J: TRBJ1-2; D: -; V: TRBV6-5; DNA: TGTGCCAGCAGTTACTCCGGCCGGGGCTTACTTGATGGCTACACCTTC; CDR3: CASSYSGRGLLDGYTF
size: -; J: TRBJ2-7; D: TRBD2; V: TRBV7-2; DNA: TGTGCCAGCAGCAGCCGGACTAGCGGGAGCAGGCGCGACGAGCAGTACTTC; CDR3: CASSSRTSGSRRDEQYF
size: -; J: TRBJ2-7; D: TRBD1; V: TRBV18; DNA: TGTGCCAGCTCACCCGGACAGGGGCACTCCTACGAGCAGTACTTC; CDR3: CASSPGQGHSYEQYF
size: few; J: TRBJ2-7; D: -; V: TRBV10-3; DNA: TGTGCCATCAGTGAGTCGAAACAGTACGAGCAGTACTTC; CDR3: CAISESKQYEQYF
size: -; J: TRBJ2-2; D: TRBD1; V: TRBV12-5; DNA: TGTGCTAGTGGACGCACACCGGGACAGGGTAACACCGGGGAGCTGTTTTTT; CDR3: CASGRTPGQGNTGELFF
size: -; J: TRBJ1-1; D: -; V: TRBV9; DNA: TGTGCCAGCAGCCCCCTCTTGGGTTTCGGCACTGAAGCTTTCTTT; CDR3: CASSPLLGFGTEAFF
size: -; J: TRBJ1-5; D: -; V: TRBV5-3; DNA: TGTGCCAGAAGCTACGACCCCAGCAATCAGCCCCAGCATTTT; CDR3: CARSYDPSNQPQHF
size: -; J: TRBJ1-4; D: -; V: TRBV2; DNA: TGTGCCAGCAGTGGAATGGGGGGAAAACTGTTTTTT; CDR3: CASSGMGGKLFF
size: few; J: TRBJ2-3; D: TRBD1; V: TRBV5-1; DNA: TGCGCCAGCAGCCGGGACAGGGGTTCCACAGATACGCAGTATTTT; CDR3: CASSRDRGSTDTQYF
size: few; J: TRBJ1-2; D: -; V: TRBV15; DNA: TGTGCCACCAGCAGAGAAAGAGGCGAGGGAGATGGCTACACCTTC; CDR3: CATSRERGEGDGYTF
size: -; J: TRBJ2-5; D: -; V: TRBV28; DNA: TGTGCCAGCAGTTCCGGGTCCCAGGGGCTAGAGACCCAGTACTTC; CDR3: CASSSGSQGLETQYF
size: -; J: TRBJ2-7; D: TRBD2; V: TRBV7-2; DNA: TGTGCCAGCAGCCCCAGGGCGGGAGGCAACTACGAGCAGTACTTC; CDR3: CASSPRAGGNYEQYF
size: -; J: TRBJ1-2; D: -; V: TRBV7-2; DNA: TGTGCCAGCAGCTTATTTGATGGCTACACCTTC; CDR3: CASSLFDGYTF
size: -; J: TRBJ2-6; D: -; V: TRBV6-5; DNA: TGTGCCAGCAGTTCGCTGATGGGTACCGGGGCCAACGTCCTGACTTTC; CDR3: CASSSLMGTGANVLTF
size: -; J: TRBJ2-7; D: TRBD1; V: TRBV5-1; DNA: TGCGCCAGCAGCTTGACGGACAGGGCCCTCACCTACGAGCAGTACTTC; CDR3: CASSLTDRALTYEQYF
size: once; J: TRBJ2-7; D: -; V: TRBV4-3; DNA: TGCGCCAGCAGCCAAGGGGCTGGCAGGGCGTCCGAGCAGTACTTC; CDR3: CASSQGAGRASEQYF
size: -; J: TRBJ1-1; D: -; V: TRBV19; DNA: TGTGCCAGTAGTCTGGGTCGAGGGGGAGCTTTCTTT; CDR3: CASSLGRGGAFF
size: -; J: TRBJ2-6; D: -; V: TRBV6-1; DNA: TGTGCCAGCAGCAGCTCTGGGGCCAACGTCCTGACTTTC; CDR3: CASSSSGANVLTF
size: -; J: TRBJ1-3; D: -; V: TRBV7-9; DNA: TGTGCCAGCAGCGCACAGGGTGTAGGGGCTGGAAACACCATATATTTT; CDR3: CASSAQGVGAGNTIYF
size: -; J: TRBJ2-2; D: TRBD2; V: TRBV4-3; DNA: TGCGCCAGCAGCCAAGATAGCGGGCCCGGGGAGCTGTTTTTT; CDR3: CASSQDSGPGELFF
size: -; J: TRBJ1-2; D: TRBD1; V: TRBV6-5; DNA: TGTGCCAGCAGTTACTGGACAGGGGTGGATGGCTACACCTTC; CDR3: CASSYWTGVDGYTF